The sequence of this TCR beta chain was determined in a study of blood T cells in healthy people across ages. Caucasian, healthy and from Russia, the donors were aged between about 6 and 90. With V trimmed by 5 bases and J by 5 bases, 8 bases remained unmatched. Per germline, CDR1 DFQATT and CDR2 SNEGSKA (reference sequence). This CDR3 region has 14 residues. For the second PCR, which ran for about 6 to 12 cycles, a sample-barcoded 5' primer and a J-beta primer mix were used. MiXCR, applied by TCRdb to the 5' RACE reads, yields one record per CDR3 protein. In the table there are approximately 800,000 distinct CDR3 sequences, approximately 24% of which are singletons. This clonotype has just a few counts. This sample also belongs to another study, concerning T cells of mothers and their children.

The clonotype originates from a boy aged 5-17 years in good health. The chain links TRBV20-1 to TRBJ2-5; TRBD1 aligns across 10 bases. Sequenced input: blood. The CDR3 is CSAAGQGTSETQYF. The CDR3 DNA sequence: TGCAGTGCTGCGGGACAGGGGACCTCGGAGACCCAGTACTTC.